The rows below give T cell receptor beta chains drawn from one sample of a study of blood T cell repertoires in COVID-19. The assay was immunoSEQ multiplex PCR, and TCRdb's table has in-frame clones only and misses some. The top ten clones hold less than 3.5% of a sample with 300,000 to 400,000 clones, roughly nine tenths of them seen once. Sequenced sample: peripheral blood. All receptors derive from a woman younger than 45 with COVID-19, enrolled during active disease. CDR3s include the opening cysteine and the closing phenylalanine or tryptophan. Each record gives: CDR3 DNA, CDR3 protein, V gene, clone size, CDR3 length, D gene, J gene. The D gene is left open where the match is weak. Part of the rows lack a size; the others show once, few, many or a class for expanded clones.

DNA: TGTGCCACCAGTGGGACTAGCGGGATTGGGTCCTACAATGAGCAGTTCTTC
CDR3: CATSGTSGIGSYNEQFF
V: TRBV24-1
size: .
length: 17
D: TRBD2
J: TRBJ2-1

DNA: TGTGCCAGCAGCCGTGCAGGGTATTACGAGCAGTACTTC
CDR3: CASSRAGYYEQYF
V: TRBV7-9
size: .
length: 13
D: .
J: TRBJ2-7

DNA: TGTGCCAGCAGTGAAGGGGCGGGGATTGGAGCTTTCTTT
CDR3: CASSEGAGIGAFF
V: TRBV6-1
size: .
length: 13
D: .
J: TRBJ1-1

DNA: TGTGCCACCAGTCAGGGCGGGGAGCTGTTTTTT
CDR3: CATSQGGELFF
V: TRBV24-1
size: .
length: 11
D: .
J: TRBJ2-2

DNA: TGTGCCAGCACTACGTCCCAAGAGACCCAGTACTTC
CDR3: CASTTSQETQYF
V: TRBV2
size: .
length: 12
D: .
J: TRBJ2-5

DNA: TGTGCCAGCAGCCAAGGCTTCGCAGGGGAGGGGAACACTGAAGCTTTCTTT
CDR3: CASSQGFAGEGNTEAFF
V: TRBV3-1/TRBV3-2
size: .
length: 17
D: .
J: TRBJ1-1

DNA: TGTGCCAGCAGTTTGCCGCAGATGAACACTGAAGCTTTCTTT
CDR3: CASSLPQMNTEAFF
V: TRBV28
size: .
length: 14
D: .
J: TRBJ1-1

DNA: TGCGCCAGCAGCCAGACAGGGGGCTTAGGATCTTATGAAAAACTGTTTTTT
CDR3: CASSQTGGLGSYEKLFF
V: TRBV4-1
size: .
length: 17
D: TRBD1
J: TRBJ1-4

DNA: TGTGCCAGCAGCCAAGGACGGGACACTGAAGCTTTCTTT
CDR3: CASSQGRDTEAFF
V: TRBV3-1/TRBV3-2
size: once
length: 13
D: .
J: TRBJ1-1

DNA: TGTGCCAGCAGTTCTGGAGGGGAGGCCTCCTACGAGCAGTACTTC
CDR3: CASSSGGEASYEQYF
V: TRBV28
size: once
length: 15
D: .
J: TRBJ2-7

DNA: TGTGCCTGGAGCGCATACAGGGGGCGTTATGAAGCCGTTAACTATGGCTACACCTTC
CDR3: CAWSAYRGRYEAVNYGYTF
V: TRBV30
size: .
length: 19
D: TRBD1
J: TRBJ1-2

DNA: TGTGCTAGTGGTCTAGGACAGGCGAGAGAAGAAAAACTGTTTTTT
CDR3: CASGLGQAREEKLFF
V: TRBV12-5
size: .
length: 15
D: TRBD1
J: TRBJ1-4

DNA: TGTGCCATCAGTGAGGGGGGGGCTAACTATGGCTACACCTTC
CDR3: CAISEGGANYGYTF
V: TRBV10-3
size: .
length: 14
D: .
J: TRBJ1-2

DNA: TGTGCCAGCAGCTTAGGACAGGGTACCGGGGAGCTGTTTTTT
CDR3: CASSLGQGTGELFF
V: TRBV11-1
size: .
length: 14
D: TRBD1
J: TRBJ2-2

DNA: TGTGCCAGCAGTTACTCGGCAGGATACTACGAGCAGTACTTC
CDR3: CASSYSAGYYEQYF
V: TRBV6-6
size: .
length: 14
D: .
J: TRBJ2-7

DNA: TGTGCCAGCAGCGTAAGAGGACTAGCGGATACGAACACCGGGGAGCTGTTTTTT
CDR3: CASSVRGLADTNTGELFF
V: TRBV9
size: .
length: 18
D: TRBD2
J: TRBJ2-2

DNA: TGTGCCACCAGCAGGACTAGCGGCTACAATGAGCAGTTCTTC
CDR3: CATSRTSGYNEQFF
V: TRBV15
size: .
length: 14
D: TRBD2
J: TRBJ2-1

DNA: TGTGCCAGCGGAATAAGACAGGGGGCGAACACTGAAGCTTTCTTT
CDR3: CASGIRQGANTEAFF
V: TRBV2
size: .
length: 15
D: TRBD1
J: TRBJ1-1

DNA: TGTGCCTGGACCCCGGCCTACAGGGCCTCCGAGCAGTACTTC
CDR3: CAWTPAYRASEQYF
V: TRBV30
size: .
length: 14
D: .
J: TRBJ2-7

DNA: TGTGCCAGCAGCTCCCGGGACAGCTCCTATAATTCACCCCTCCACTTT
CDR3: CASSSRDSSYNSPLHF
V: TRBV7-6
size: .
length: 16
D: TRBD1
J: TRBJ1-6

DNA: TGTGCCAGCAGCACTTACACAGGGGGAACCTACAATGAGCAGTTCTTC
CDR3: CASSTYTGGTYNEQFF
V: TRBV7-2
size: .
length: 16
D: TRBD1
J: TRBJ2-1

DNA: TGTGCCAGTAGTCTCTACAATGAGCAGTTCTTC
CDR3: CASSLYNEQFF
V: TRBV19
size: .
length: 11
D: .
J: TRBJ2-1

DNA: TGCAGCGTTGTAGGCAGGGCTAGAGGTGAAGCTTTCTTT
CDR3: CSVVGRARGEAFF
V: TRBV29-1
size: .
length: 13
D: .
J: TRBJ1-1

DNA: TGCGCCAGCAGCTTCGGGATGACTGGAAACACCATATATTTT
CDR3: CASSFGMTGNTIYF
V: TRBV5-1
size: .
length: 14
D: .
J: TRBJ1-3

DNA: TGTGCCAGTAGTATCTTCTTACACGCACCCCAAGAGACCCAGTACTTC
CDR3: CASSIFLHAPQETQYF
V: TRBV19
size: .
length: 16
D: .
J: TRBJ2-5

DNA: TGTGCCAGCAGCTTGGCCTTGGGGGGAACTGAAGCTTTCTTT
CDR3: CASSLALGGTEAFF
V: TRBV5-5
size: .
length: 14
D: .
J: TRBJ1-1

DNA: TGTGCCAGCAGCGTCACAGGGCAGGGCACTGACTACACCTTC
CDR3: CASSVTGQGTDYTF
V: TRBV9
size: .
length: 14
D: .
J: TRBJ1-2

DNA: TGTGCCAGCAGCTTAGATTCAGCGAACACTGAAACTTTCTTT
CDR3: CASSLDSANTETFF
V: TRBV7-2
size: .
length: 14
D: .
J: TRBJ1-1

DNA: TGTGCCAGCAGTTTATTGGGGACTAGGACTGAGCAGTTCTTC
CDR3: CASSLLGTRTEQFF
V: TRBV28
size: .
length: 14
D: TRBD2
J: TRBJ2-1

DNA: TGTGCCAGCAGCTTAGGTGGAGGAGAGAGCCCTTATAATTCACCCCTCCACTTT
CDR3: CASSLGGGESPYNSPLHF
V: TRBV7-9
size: .
length: 18
D: .
J: TRBJ1-6

DNA: TGTGCCAGCAGTTTGGGGACAGTAAACCAGCCCCAGCATTTT
CDR3: CASSLGTVNQPQHF
V: TRBV27
size: .
length: 14
D: TRBD1
J: TRBJ1-5

DNA: TGCGCCAGCAGCGTAATAGCGGGCGACAATGAGCAGTTCTTC
CDR3: CASSVIAGDNEQFF
V: TRBV5-1
size: .
length: 14
D: TRBD2
J: TRBJ2-1

DNA: TGTGCCAGTAGTATCGACAGGGATCCGCAGTATTTT
CDR3: CASSIDRDPQYF
V: TRBV19
size: .
length: 12
D: TRBD1
J: TRBJ2-3

DNA: TGTGCCAGCAGCTTAGCTAGCGGGAGCGCTCGGTGGTTCAATCGAAAGTTCTTC
CDR3: CASSLASGSARWFNRKFF
V: TRBV7-9
size: .
length: 18
D: TRBD2
J: TRBJ2-1

DNA: TGTGCCAGCAGCCCAGGGGTAATGATGTTGGAGACCCAGTACTTC
CDR3: CASSPGVMMLETQYF
V: TRBV7-7
size: .
length: 15
D: .
J: TRBJ2-5

DNA: TGTGCCAGCGCGGCGTCCAGGGACACTGAAGCTTTCTTT
CDR3: CASAASRDTEAFF
V: TRBV5-8
size: .
length: 13
D: .
J: TRBJ1-1

DNA: TGTGCCTGGAGTCAAGGCAGGACCTATAATTCACCCCTCCACTTT
CDR3: CAWSQGRTYNSPLHF
V: TRBV30
size: .
length: 15
D: .
J: TRBJ1-6

DNA: TGTGCCAGCAGCACCCGACAGGTTGCGAACACTGAAGCTTTCTTT
CDR3: CASSTRQVANTEAFF
V: TRBV3-1/TRBV3-2
size: .
length: 15
D: .
J: TRBJ1-1

DNA: TGTGCCAGTACGTTCGATGAAAAACTGTTTTTT
CDR3: CASTFDEKLFF
V: TRBV19
size: .
length: 11
D: .
J: TRBJ1-4

DNA: TGTGCCAGCAGCAGGGATATGAACACTGAAGCTTTCTTT
CDR3: CASSRDMNTEAFF
V: TRBV12-3/TRBV12-4
size: once
length: 13
D: .
J: TRBJ1-1

DNA: TGTGCCAGCAGCGCGTTCGGGACAGCCAACACTGAAGCTTTCTTT
CDR3: CASSAFGTANTEAFF
V: TRBV9
size: few
length: 15
D: TRBD1
J: TRBJ1-1

DNA: TGTGCCTGGAGCGGACAGGGGGCTGGGGAGTACTTC
CDR3: CAWSGQGAGEYF
V: TRBV30
size: .
length: 12
D: TRBD1
J: TRBJ2-7

DNA: TGTGCCAGCAGCTTATTAAGAGCGGGCTCCTACGAGCAGTACTTC
CDR3: CASSLLRAGSYEQYF
V: TRBV11-2
size: .
length: 15
D: .
J: TRBJ2-7

DNA: TGTGCCACCGGGACGGGAGTAGGTGAGACCCAGTACTTC
CDR3: CATGTGVGETQYF
V: TRBV27
size: .
length: 13
D: .
J: TRBJ2-5

DNA: TGTGCCAGCAGGGAAACATTCCGAGGGGGCTACGAGCAGTACTTC
CDR3: CASRETFRGGYEQYF
V: TRBV2
size: .
length: 15
D: .
J: TRBJ2-7

DNA: TGTGCTAGTGGTCCTGGACAGGGTGGAGGTCAGCCCCAGCATTTT
CDR3: CASGPGQGGGQPQHF
V: TRBV12-5
size: .
length: 15
D: TRBD1
J: TRBJ1-5

DNA: TGTGCCAGCGGACAGGGGAACGATTCACCCCTCCACTTT
CDR3: CASGQGNDSPLHF
V: TRBV25-1
size: .
length: 13
D: TRBD1
J: TRBJ1-6

DNA: TGTGCCAGCAGTTTCATTAAACAGGGGGTAGCTTTGTTTAGGGCTTTCTTT
CDR3: CASSFIKQGVALFRAFF
V: TRBV28
size: .
length: 17
D: TRBD1
J: TRBJ1-1

DNA: TGTGCCAGCAGCCCGGACAGGTTCACAGATACGCAGTATTTT
CDR3: CASSPDRFTDTQYF
V: TRBV11-2
size: .
length: 14
D: TRBD1
J: TRBJ2-3

DNA: TGTGCCAGCAGTGAAGGTAGCCAGGGATTGAACACTGAAGCTTTCTTT
CDR3: CASSEGSQGLNTEAFF
V: TRBV2
size: once
length: 16
D: .
J: TRBJ1-1

DNA: TGCGCCAGCAGCCTACGACTAGCGGGAGGCTCCTACAATGAGCAGTTCTTC
CDR3: CASSLRLAGGSYNEQFF
V: TRBV4-1
size: .
length: 17
D: TRBD2
J: TRBJ2-1

DNA: TGTGCCAGCAGTTTATCGGGTGCTCGGCCCCAGCATTTT
CDR3: CASSLSGARPQHF
V: TRBV28
size: once
length: 13
D: .
J: TRBJ1-5

DNA: TGTGCCAGCAGCGGAACTAGCGGGAGGGACAATGAGCAGTTCTTC
CDR3: CASSGTSGRDNEQFF
V: TRBV9
size: .
length: 15
D: TRBD2
J: TRBJ2-1

DNA: TGTGCCAGCAGTGAAACACATCTGAACACTGAAGCTTTCTTT
CDR3: CASSETHLNTEAFF
V: TRBV2
size: .
length: 14
D: .
J: TRBJ1-1

DNA: TGTGCCAGCAGCGTAGTGCCCTCCGACAGCTATGGCTACACCTTC
CDR3: CASSVVPSDSYGYTF
V: TRBV9
size: .
length: 15
D: .
J: TRBJ1-2

DNA: TGCGCCAGCAGCAGGTCCGGGACAGGGGTACGAGAGACCCAGTACTTC
CDR3: CASSRSGTGVRETQYF
V: TRBV5-1
size: .
length: 16
D: TRBD1
J: TRBJ2-5

DNA: TGTGCCAGCAGCTGGGACAGGGGATCTGGTGGCTACACCTTC
CDR3: CASSWDRGSGGYTF
V: TRBV5-4
size: .
length: 14
D: TRBD1
J: TRBJ1-2